What follows are 26 T cell receptor beta chains derived from one specimen sequenced in a study of T-cell memory formation after mild COVID-19. TCRdb itself ran the 5' RACE reads through MiXCR, one entry per CDR3 protein. Of about 160,000 distinct CDR3 sequences listed, about a third were seen once; the top ten hold more than 10%. The specimen was PBMCs or a T cell subset sorted from them (not recorded which). The receptors originated from an adult woman who had mild COVID-19 (a few samples of this study predate the infection). Cell type and time point are not known.

This clonotype was detected only a few times. V is TRBV24-1 and J is TRBJ2-1, with D perhaps TRBD1 (6 bases). Trimming shortened V by 5 bases and J by 2 bases, and 6 bases separated the two germline ends. Germline V gene sequence: CDR1 KGHDR, CDR2 SFDVKD. The CDR3 totals 13 residues. The CDR3 DNA reads TGTGCCACCAGTGCAGGGGCCTACAATGAGCAGTTCTTC. This codes for CATSAGAYNEQFF.

This chain uses TRBV5-1 with TRBJ2-5, with TRBD1 matching 7 bases. V dropped 4 bases and J dropped 3; count of bases not matched to a gene: 12. Germline CDR1 SGHRS, CDR2 YFSETQ. The CDR3 runs to 16 residues. The CDR3 region has the DNA TGCGCCAGCAGCCTGGGCCTCCGGGACAGAAAAGAGACCCAGTACTTC. Its translation is CASSLGLRDRKETQYF.

The table lists this clonotype with a few counts. V gene TRBV7-8 combines with J gene TRBJ2-1; 8 bases map to TRBD2. V lost 5 bases and J lost 3; bases outside the gene matches: 9. CDR1 is SGHVS, CDR2 FQNEAQ, per germline. The CDR3 has 16 residues. CDR3 amino acids: CASSPRPAGDYNEQFF. CDR3 nucleotides: TGTGCCAGCAGCCCGCGGCCAGCGGGGGACTACAATGAGCAGTTCTTC.

The CDR3 spells CSAGTGGYEQYF. DNA for the CDR3: TGCAGTGCCGGGACAGGGGGCTACGAGCAGTACTTC. This chain links TRBV20-1 with TRBJ2-7; 11 positions agree with TRBD1. This CDR3 region has 12 residues. V lost 6 bases, J lost 3 bases, and 1 base stayed unmatched. Germline CDR1 DFQATT, CDR2 SNEGSKA (reference sequence).

A few counts support this clonotype. V and J are TRBV7-8 and TRBJ2-3, with 7 nucleotides matching TRBD1. This CDR3 is 13 amino acids long. Looked up from germline, CDR1 is SGHVS and CDR2 is FQNEAQ. V was clipped by 5 bases and J by 3 bases; unmatched bases: 2. The CDR3 nucleotides are TGTGCCAGCAGCCCGGACAGGACAGATACGCAGTATTTT. Its translation: CASSPDRTDTQYF.

This chain connects TRBV7-6 to TRBJ2-7; D is unclear. CDR3 length: 14 residues. V was cut by 0 bases and J by 2 bases, with 8 bases left in between. Per the germline V gene, CDR1 is SGHVS and CDR2 is FNYEAQ. CDR3 amino acids: CASSLAGYAYEQYF. CDR3 nucleotides: TGTGCCAGCAGCTTAGCCGGGTACGCCTACGAGCAGTACTTC. Combining the CDR3 with reference TRBV7-6 and TRBJ2-7 gives the whole variable domain GAGVSQSPRYKVTKRGQDVALRCDPISGHVSLYWYRQALGQGPEFLTYFNYEAQQDKSGLPNDRFSAERPEGSISTLTIQRTEQRDSAMYRCASSLAGYAYEQYFGPGTRLTVT.

V is TRBV18 and J is TRBJ2-3; D gene unclear. CDR3 size: 16 residues. Germline assignment: CDR1 KGHSH and CDR2 LQKENI. V was shortened by 2 bases and J by 5 bases, with 17 bases between the two germline ends. CDR3 DNA sequence: TGTGCCAGCTCACCAATGAGTCTCAGAGCCGAAGATACGCAGTATTTT. As protein: CASSPMSLRAEDTQYF.

This clonotype has more than one count but fewer than ten. V gene TRBV7-9 combines with J gene TRBJ1-1; 7 nucleotides match TRBD1. The CDR3 runs to 16 residues. V gave up 5 bases and J gave up 5 bases; unmatched junction bases: 14. Germline CDR1 and CDR2: SEHNR and FQNEAQ (reference sequence). The CDR3 protein is CASSIFTGARGTEAFF. CDR3 nucleotides: TGTGCCAGCAGCATATTCACAGGGGCCCGAGGTACTGAAGCTTTCTTT.

The rearrangement joins TRBV5-6 to TRBJ2-1; TRBD1 matches 12 bases. CDR3 length: 15 residues. The V segment lost 4 bases and the J segment 9 bases; nucleotides outside the gene matches: 8. The V gene's germline CDR1 is SGHDT and CDR2 YYEEEE. The CDR3: CASSPRDRGRGEQFF. CDR3 DNA sequence: TGTGCCAGCAGCCCCCGGGACAGGGGGCGCGGTGAGCAGTTCTTC.

The chain is built from TRBV7-6 and TRBJ2-5; 13 bases agree with TRBD2. CDR3 length equals 17 residues. Germline CDR1 and CDR2: SGHVS and FNYEAQ. With 2 bases clipped from V and 5 bases from J, the junction kept 8 bases outside the gene matches. The CDR3 nucleotides are TGTGCCAGCAGCTTATCGATACTAGCGGGAGGGCATGAGACCCAGTACTTC. Translated: CASSLSILAGGHETQYF.

The J gene is TRBJ2-4, the V gene TRBV6-5; possibly TRBD1 or TRBD2 for D (5 bases each). V dropped 4 bases and J dropped 7 bases, with 17 bases sitting between them. In germline, CDR1 is MNHEY, CDR2 SVGAGI. The CDR3 spans 15 residues. CDR3 protein: CASSSAGAGNNIQYF. Written as DNA, the CDR3 is TGTGCCAGCAGTTCCGCCGGGGCTGGCAACAACATTCAGTACTTC.

The V gene is TRBV20-1, the J gene TRBJ2-3; D is uncertain. The CDR3 totals 15 residues. Germline CDR1 and CDR2: DFQATT and SNEGSKA (reference sequence). V was clipped by 6 bases and J by 3 bases, with 19 bases between them. The CDR3, as DNA: TGCAGTGCAACGACACGAGCATCTGGGACAGATACGCAGTATTTT. This sequence encodes CSATTRASGTDTQYF.

The CDR3 bases are TGTGCCAGCAGTGAATATGGCAGGTCGGGCTATGGCTACACCTTC. Amino acids: CASSEYGRSGYGYTF. The chain couples TRBV25-1 to TRBJ1-2; D gene ambiguous. The V and J ends lost 0 bases and 4 bases respectively, with 12 bases between them. The CDR3 spans 15 residues. CDR1 is MGHDK, CDR2 SYGVNS, per germline.

This clonotype was seen a few times. The rearrangement uses TRBV7-2 and TRBJ1-2; 9 bases match TRBD1. This CDR3 comprises 17 residues. Trimming removed 2 bases from V and 5 bases from J; junction bases left unmatched: 12. In germline, CDR1 is SGHTA, CDR2 FQGNSA. CDR3 region: CASSLRRDRAIGYGYTF. DNA for the CDR3: TGTGCCAGCAGCTTAAGGCGGGACAGGGCCATTGGTTATGGCTACACCTTC.

The V call is TRBV7-2, the J call TRBJ1-1; 7 bases are shared with TRBD1. J gave up 10 bases and V 6 bases, and 8 bases lay outside the gene matches. Germline V gives CDR1 SGHTA, CDR2 FQGNSA. The CDR3 has 12 residues. CDR3 protein: CASSQGGAGAFF. CDR3 sequence (DNA): TGTGCCAGCAGTCAGGGGGGGGCCGGAGCTTTCTTT.

V usage is TRBV20-1 and J usage is TRBJ1-3; maybe TRBD1 (5 bases). Trimming shortened V by 6 bases and J by 4 bases, and 13 bases separated the two germline ends. Germline V gives CDR1 DFQATT, CDR2 SNEGSKA (reference sequence). The CDR3 covers 13 residues. CDR3 nucleotide sequence: TGCAGTGCCGGGACCTCTCTAGGAAACACCATATATTTT. It yields the protein CSAGTSLGNTIYF.

V is TRBV7-3 and J is TRBJ2-2; D possibly corresponds to TRBD1 (5 bases). The CDR3 is made up of 16 amino acids. Germline CDR1 SGHTA, CDR2 FQGTGA. V was pared by 2 bases and J by 1 base, with 11 bases between. CDR3 sequence reads: CASSLWGQGNTGELFF. DNA for the CDR3: TGTGCCAGCAGCTTATGGGGTCAGGGGAACACCGGGGAGCTGTTTTTT.

As DNA, the CDR3 is TGTGCCAGCAGTGCCGGGGAGCGTGAGCAGTTCTTC. It encodes CASSAGEREQFF. V and J are TRBV28 and TRBJ2-1, with D maybe TRBD2 (5 bases). V was shortened by 5 bases and J by 9 bases, with 11 bases between the two germline ends. CDR1 is MDHEN, CDR2 SYDVKM, per germline. The CDR3 runs to 12 residues.

The chain is built from TRBV12-3 or TRBV12-4 and TRBJ2-3; 8 bases line up with TRBD2. This CDR3 has 17 residues. With 5 bases clipped from V and 1 base from J, the junction kept 11 bases outside the gene matches. CDR3 sequence reads: CASSPLPGGPGTDTQYF. In DNA form, the CDR3 reads TGTGCCAGCAGTCCCCTTCCGGGGGGGCCTGGCACAGATACGCAGTATTTT.

This clonotype has at least ten counts. The J gene is TRBJ2-5, the V gene TRBV5-1, with D possibly TRBD2 on 6 matching bases. CDR1 and CDR2 (germline): SGHRS, YFSETQ. Deletions cut 0 bases from V and 4 bases from J, with 10 bases between. There are 14 residues in the CDR3. The CDR3 DNA is TGCGCCAGCAGCTTGGCCACCGGGGGAGAGACCCAGTACTTC. Encoded protein: CASSLATGGETQYF.

The V and J genes are TRBV15 and TRBJ2-7; maybe TRBD1 (6 bases). Germline CDR1 and CDR2: LNHNV and YYDKDF (reference sequence). This CDR3 has 15 amino acids. The V end lost 6 bases, the J end lost 0 bases, and 15 bases lay between the germline ends. The CDR3 nucleotides are TGTGCCACCAGAAAGACAGGCGGTCCCTCCTACGAGCAGTACTTC. This sequence encodes CATRKTGGPSYEQYF.

This clonotype was counted a few times. The chain recombines TRBV3-1 with TRBJ2-3; 8 nucleotides match TRBD2. CDR1 and CDR2 from the germline V gene are LGHDT and YNNKEL (reference sequence). This CDR3 comprises 16 residues. The junction had 6 bases not matched to a gene; V was cut back by 4 bases and J by 0 bases. The CDR3 loop reads CASSPRGGTSTDTQYF. CDR3 sequence (DNA): TGTGCCAGCAGCCCCCGGGGGGGGACTAGCACAGATACGCAGTATTTT.

This clonotype showed up just a few times. The gene calls are TRBV15 and TRBJ2-1, with 8 nucleotides matching TRBD2. The CDR3 has 15 residues. Germline CDR1 is LNHNV and CDR2 is YYDKDF (reference sequence). Germline trimming cut 6 bases from V and 4 bases from J; bases unmatched to any gene: 8. DNA for the CDR3: TGTGCCACCAGTCTCTACCGGGGGGGGTACAATGAGCAGTTCTTC. Protein: CATSLYRGGYNEQFF.

This clonotype was seen only a few times. The chain recombines TRBV5-4 with TRBJ2-7; TRBD2 matches at 8 bases. Germline-derived CDR1 and CDR2 are SGHNT and YYREEE (reference sequence). The trim removed 0 bases at V and 5 bases at J, leaving 7 bases unmatched. The CDR3 contains 15 residues. The CDR3 spells CASSLAPGGVNEQYF. Written as DNA, the CDR3 is TGTGCCAGCAGCTTGGCCCCCGGGGGGGTAAACGAGCAGTACTTC.

The rearrangement links TRBV24-1 to TRBJ2-3, with TRBD2 matching 7 bases. V was pared by 6 bases and J by 6 bases, with 8 bases of the junction left unmatched. The CDR3 contains 14 residues. Germline V lookup: CDR1 KGHDR, CDR2 SFDVKD. This CDR3 reads CATSTAGTVDTQYF. CDR3 coding DNA: TGTGCCACCAGTACAGCGGGGACGGTGGATACGCAGTATTTT.

The rearrangement joins TRBV27 to TRBJ2-1; either TRBD1 or TRBD2 may fit D (7 bases each). Trimming left V 5 bases short and J 7 bases short, with 18 bases between. CDR1 is MNHEY, CDR2 SMNVEV, per germline (reference sequence). The CDR3 covers 15 residues. The DNA for the CDR3 is TGTGCCAGCAGTACGGGGGGACAGCTGGGGAATGAGCAGTTCTTC. It encodes CASSTGGQLGNEQFF.